This TCR beta chain was profiled in a study of identical twins. A single record per CDR3 protein comes from TCRdb applying MiXCR to the 5' RACE reads. This table holds about 1.7 million distinct CDR3 sequences, about 32% found once. This clonotype was detected ten times or more. Trimming left V 1 base short and J 3 bases short, with 4 bases between. From germline, CDR1 is MDHEN and CDR2 SYDVKM. There are 13 residues in the CDR3. The V gene is TRBV28, the J gene TRBJ2-1; D is uncertain. The TCR sequence derives from a newborn girl in good health. The specimen was cord blood. CDR3 loop: CASSLSHYNEQFF. The CDR3, as DNA: TGTGCCAGCAGTTTATCCCACTACAATGAGCAGTTCTTC.